This TCR beta chain was sequenced for a study of blood T cell repertoires in COVID-19. Across the study: The samples span acute and convalescent COVID-19 from the United States, Italy and Spain.

Authors' analysis steps: Using reference gene primer amplification, nucleated cell counts were estimated. Profiling relied on immunoSEQ multiplex PCR, and the TCRdb table lists in-frame clones only, not all of them. V, J and clone size derive from that table, while D and trimming were established from the DNA sequence. The profile shows 35,000 to 40,000 clones, 84% of them singletons. This CDR3 is 14 amino acids long. V was cut by 2 bases and J by 1 base, with 8 bases left in between. Germline V gives CDR1 KGHSY, CDR2 FQNENV. The chain links TRBV16 to TRBJ1-1; D may be TRBD1 (5 bases). The sequenced sample consisted of peripheral blood. The clonotype originates from a man aged 50 to 60 with active or convalescent COVID-19. The CDR3 loop reads CASSQRQGNTEAFF. CDR3 in DNA: TGTGCCAGCAGCCAAAGGCAGGGGAACACTGAAGCTTTCTTT.